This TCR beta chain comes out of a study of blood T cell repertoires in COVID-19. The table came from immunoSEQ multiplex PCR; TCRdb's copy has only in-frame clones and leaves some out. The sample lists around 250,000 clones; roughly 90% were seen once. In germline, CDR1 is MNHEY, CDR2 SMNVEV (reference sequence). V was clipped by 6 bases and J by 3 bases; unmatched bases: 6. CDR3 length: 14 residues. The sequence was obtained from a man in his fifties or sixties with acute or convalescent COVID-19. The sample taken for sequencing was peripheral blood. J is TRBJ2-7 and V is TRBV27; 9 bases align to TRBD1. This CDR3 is CASSLTGGNYEQYF. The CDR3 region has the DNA TGTGCCAGCAGCCTGACAGGGGGGAACTACGAGCAGTACTTC.